The 20 T cell receptor beta chains below all came from one sample that was sequenced in a study of control samples from healthy donors and cancer patients. Profiling relied on immunoSEQ multiplex PCR, and the TCRdb table lists in-frame clones only, not all of them. The table records 180,000 or so clones, approximately 92% of them present only once. Source material: blood. Every receptor here comes from a woman between 55 and 75 years old in good health.

For the CDR3, the DNA is TGTGCCAGCAGCAAACGACAGGGGGCTCCGAATCAGCCCCAGCATTTT. It codes for CASSKRQGAPNQPQHF. This chain connects TRBV27 to TRBJ1-5; 10 nucleotides agree with TRBD1. Germline CDR1 MNHEY, CDR2 SMNVEV (reference sequence). The CDR3 totals 16 residues. The junction had 9 bases not matched to a gene; V was cut back by 6 bases and J by 4 bases.

This chain uses TRBV2 with TRBJ1-6, with 7 bases fitting TRBD1. There are 14 residues in the CDR3. Trimming removed 5 bases from V and 7 bases from J; junction bases left unmatched: 5. CDR1 is SNHLY and CDR2 is FYNNEI in the germline V gene. In DNA, the CDR3 is TGTGCCAGCAGTACAGGGGAAAGGAATTCACCCCTCCACTTT. It translates to CASSTGERNSPLHF.

V gene TRBV5-6 combines with J gene TRBJ1-5; no clear D. Trimming took off 4 bases at V and 6 bases at J, with 8 bases between the two ends. The CDR3 length is 12 residues. CDR1 and CDR2 (germline): SGHDT, YYEEEE. CDR3 in amino acids: CASSGFSQPQHF. DNA for the CDR3: TGTGCCAGCAGCGGTTTTAGTCAGCCCCAGCATTTT.

V gene TRBV19 combines with J gene TRBJ2-6; D possibly corresponds to TRBD1 (5 bases). This CDR3 contains 16 residues. V was trimmed by 5 bases and J by 0 bases, leaving 11 bases between them. CDR1 LNHDA and CDR2 SQIVND come from the germline V gene (reference sequence). The CDR3 sequence is CASSLHRRSGANVLTF. CDR3 DNA sequence: TGTGCCAGTAGTCTACACAGGCGCTCTGGGGCCAACGTCCTGACTTTC.

The V and J genes are TRBV10-3 and TRBJ1-2; D perhaps matches TRBD1 (5 bases). The germline V gene has CDR1 ENHRY and CDR2 SYGVKD. The CDR3 covers 16 residues. Trimming removed 4 bases at V and 6 bases at J, with 21 bases between. CDR3 DNA sequence: TGTGCCATCAGTGTGAAGGGGACCGAAGGCTCTAATGGCTACACCTTC. It translates to CAISVKGTEGSNGYTF.

The rearrangement uses TRBV7-2 and TRBJ2-3; D is tentatively TRBD1 or TRBD2 (5 bases each). This CDR3 region has 14 residues. The V end lost 3 bases, the J end lost 4 bases, and 11 bases lay between the germline ends. CDR1 is SGHTA and CDR2 is FQGNSA in the germline V gene. CDR3 nucleotides: TGTGCCAGCAGCTTCAGGGACCCCGCAGATACGCAGTATTTT. Amino acids: CASSFRDPADTQYF.

Note on this clone: One end of the junction fails to match germline, which may point to a read error. J is TRBJ2-2 and V is TRBV5-1; 9 bases map to TRBD2. This CDR3 comprises 18 residues. Germline lookup yields CDR1 SGHRS and CDR2 YFSETQ. CDR3 amino acids: CARSIRGGAFGSTGELFF. CDR3 DNA: TGCGCCCGCAGTATACGCGGGGGGGCCTTCGGTAGCACCGGGGAGCTGTTTTTT.

This clone was counted between two and nine times. V is TRBV4-1 and J is TRBJ1-1; D unresolved. CDR3 length equals 15 residues. The V and J ends lost 0 bases and 4 bases respectively, with 12 bases between them. Per the germline V gene, CDR1 is MGHRA and CDR2 is YSYEKL. As DNA, the CDR3 is TGCGCCAGCAGCCAAGACGACAATGGAGGCACTGAAGCTTTCTTT. Amino acid sequence: CASSQDDNGGTEAFF.

The rearrangement joins TRBV27 to TRBJ1-2, with a weak D call TRBD1 (6 bases). The germline V gene encodes CDR1 MNHEY and CDR2 SMNVEV (reference sequence). The CDR3 runs to 14 residues. Trimming pared 6 bases from V and 7 bases from J, leaving 18 bases between. The CDR3 nucleotides read TGTGCCAGCAGGGCCTACCGGGACATATCTGGCTACACCTTC. Its translation: CASRAYRDISGYTF.

V gene TRBV12-5 combines with J gene TRBJ2-7; 7 bases are a match to TRBD1. The CDR3 sequence is 15 residues long. With 5 bases clipped from V and 1 base from J, the junction kept 8 bases outside the gene matches. The germline V gene encodes CDR1 LGHNT and CDR2 FRNRAP. CDR3 bases: TGTGCTAGTGGTCCGACAGGGCTAGGGTCCTACGAGCAGTACTTC. The encoded protein is CASGPTGLGSYEQYF. The whole variable domain, remainder taken from reference TRBV12-5 and TRBJ2-7, is DARVTQTPRHKVTEMGQEVTMRCQPILGHNTVFWYRQTMMQGLELLAYFRNRAPLDDSGMPKDRFSAEMPDATLATLKIQPSEPRDSAVYFCASGPTGLGSYEQYFGPGTRLTVT.

The chain carries TRBV18 and TRBJ2-1; TRBD2 matches 11 bases. CDR1 KGHSH and CDR2 LQKENI come from the germline V gene. The junction had 18 bases not matched to a gene; V was cut back by 3 bases and J by 8 bases. The length of the CDR3 is 19 residues. Here the CDR3 reads CASSPRGLAGYNQGDEQFF. CDR3 in DNA: TGTGCCAGCTCACCCCGCGGACTAGCGGGCTATAATCAAGGGGATGAGCAGTTCTTC. Full variable domain (missing parts from reference TRBV18 and TRBJ2-1): NAGVMQNPRHLVRRRGQEARLRCSPMKGHSHVYWYRQLPEEGLKFMVYLQKENIIDESGMPKERFSAEFPKEGPSILRIQQVVRGDSAAYFCASSPRGLAGYNQGDEQFFGPGTRLTVL.

CDR3 in amino acids: CASSLQGRRGEQFF. For the CDR3, the DNA is TGTGCCAGCAGCTTACAGGGCCGAAGGGGGGAGCAGTTCTTC. The chain recombines TRBV7-2 with TRBJ2-1; D possibly corresponds to TRBD1 (6 bases). CDR1 SGHTA and CDR2 FQGNSA come from the germline V gene. The CDR3 is 14 amino acids. V was clipped by 2 bases and J by 10 bases, with 15 bases between them.

The CDR3 is CASSPPSGFGYTF. The CDR3 nucleotides are TGTGCCAGCTCACCACCCTCAGGATTTGGCTACACCTTC. The chain employs TRBV18 and TRBJ1-2; D is unclear. Trimming cost V 0 bases and J 7 bases, with 9 bases left between them. The CDR3 is 13 residues long. CDR1 KGHSH and CDR2 LQKENI come from the germline V gene.

The rearrangement joins TRBV2 to TRBJ1-2, with D maybe TRBD1 (5 bases). Trimming left V 2 bases short and J 5 bases short, with 18 bases between. Germline V gives CDR1 SNHLY, CDR2 FYNNEI. The CDR3 is made up of 16 amino acids. The CDR3 here is CASSEKGAGRTYGYTF. The CDR3 nucleotides are TGTGCCAGCAGTGAAAAAGGGGCAGGGCGCACTTATGGCTACACCTTC.

This clone showed up just once. The rearrangement links TRBV19 to TRBJ1-1, with unresolved D. The CDR3 covers 15 residues. The V and J ends lost 10 bases and 1 base respectively, with 19 bases between them. Germline V gene sequence: CDR1 LNHDA, CDR2 SQIVND (reference sequence). The CDR3: CATRILGGPNTEAFF. The CDR3, as DNA: TGTGCCACCCGAATCTTAGGTGGACCGAACACTGAAGCTTTCTTT.

The chain combines TRBV18 with TRBJ1-1; a weak D match, TRBD1 (6 bases). CDR1 and CDR2 (germline): KGHSH, LQKENI. Trimming shortened V by 5 bases and J by 1 base, and 14 bases separated the two germline ends. This CDR3 contains 15 residues. The CDR3 loop is CASSYADSWNTEAFF. CDR3 bases: TGTGCCAGCTCATACGCGGACAGCTGGAACACTGAAGCTTTCTTT. Variable domain in full (rest from reference TRBV18 and TRBJ1-1): NAGVMQNPRHLVRRRGQEARLRCSPMKGHSHVYWYRQLPEEGLKFMVYLQKENIIDESGMPKERFSAEFPKEGPSILRIQQVVRGDSAAYFCASSYADSWNTEAFFGQGTRLTVV.

The chain has TRBV30 and TRBJ2-7; 10 bases fit TRBD1. Germline CDR1 is GTSNPN and CDR2 is SVGIG (reference sequence). V dropped 5 bases and J dropped 3; count of bases not matched to a gene: 1. This CDR3 has 12 amino acids. The CDR3 protein is CAWGTGVYEQYF. CDR3 bases: TGTGCCTGGGGGACAGGGGTCTACGAGCAGTACTTC.

The chain links TRBV4-1 to TRBJ1-1; D is uncertain. The CDR3 covers 14 residues. V shed 3 bases and J shed 3 bases, with 11 bases lying between them. Germline CDR1 reads MGHRA; CDR2 reads YSYEKL. Written as DNA, the CDR3 is TGCGCCAGCAGCCATGACTGGAGGCACACTGAAGCTTTCTTT. This encodes CASSHDWRHTEAFF.

This chain links TRBV27 with TRBJ1-3, with 7 bases lining up with TRBD1. CDR1 MNHEY and CDR2 SMNVEV come from the germline V gene (reference sequence). This CDR3 spans 14 amino acids. Germline trimming cut 7 bases from V and 6 bases from J; bases unmatched to any gene: 9. CDR3 coding DNA: TGTGCCAGCACCACAAGACAGGGCGAAAACACCATATATTTT. The encoded protein is CASTTRQGENTIYF.

Turning to this clone: This sample also contains other DNA sequences that code for the same CDR3. V is TRBV7-3 and J is TRBJ1-2; 10 positions match TRBD1. Germline CDR1 and CDR2: SGHTA and FQGTGA. This CDR3 has 13 amino acids. V lost 5 bases and J lost 7; bases outside the gene matches: 4. The CDR3 DNA follows: TGTGCCAGCAGCGGACAGGGGGTGGGTGGCTACACCTTC. It is translated as CASSGQGVGGYTF.